Listed below are T cell receptor beta chains from one sample, sequenced in a study of shared clonotypes between healthy human individuals. Repertoires were generated with immunoSEQ multiplex PCR, while TCRdb's copy carries only in-frame clones and drops some. The data show approximately 2,000,000 clones, about 94% seen once. Sequencing was done on a sample of naive CD8+ T cells from PBMCs. Receptors were obtained from a man between 18 and 29 years old in good health. Some clones in this sample may be carry-over from other donors' samples. Each CDR3 is given with its conserved first and last residue. Fields, in order: clone size, V gene, D gene, J gene, CDR3 protein, CDR3 DNA. D genes are given only for firm matches. Clone size is stated in some rows and not others, as once, few, many or a class when expanded.

-	TRBV28	-	TRBJ1-4	CASSSRGSEKLFF	TGTGCCAGCAGTTCCCGGGGAAGTGAAAAACTGTTTTTT
-	TRBV27	-	TRBJ2-7	CASSSTGTNRGEQYF	TGTGCCAGCAGTTCAACCGGGACAAACCGGGGCGAGCAGTACTTC
once	TRBV25-1	TRBD2	TRBJ2-7	CASSLKRGHYEQYF	TGTGCCAGCAGTCTGAAGCGGGGGCACTACGAGCAGTACTTC
-	TRBV28	-	TRBJ1-1	CASSSVRLWPNTEAFF	TGTGCCAGCAGCTCGGTTCGTTTGTGGCCGAACACTGAAGCTTTCTTT
-	TRBV9	-	TRBJ2-3	CASSVGGFGTDTQYF	TGTGCCAGCAGCGTAGGGGGGTTCGGCACAGATACGCAGTATTTT
-	TRBV9	-	TRBJ2-5	CASSVGYLGLQETQYF	TGTGCCAGCAGCGTAGGGTACTTGGGACTCCAAGAGACCCAGTACTTC
-	TRBV27	-	TRBJ2-5	CASSLRGMSQETQYF	TGTGCCAGCAGTTTACGAGGGATGAGCCAAGAGACCCAGTACTTC
-	TRBV6-1	-	TRBJ2-7	CASVFVAVSSYEQYF	TGTGCCAGTGTTTTTGTGGCGGTCAGCTCCTACGAGCAGTACTTC
-	TRBV7-9	TRBD2	TRBJ2-7	CASSPREVAYEQYF	TGTGCCAGCAGCCCCCGGGAGGTCGCCTACGAGCAGTACTTC
-	TRBV6-1	-	TRBJ1-2	CASSEPGQTGYTF	TGTGCCAGCAGTGAACCGGGGCAGACTGGCTACACCTTC
-	TRBV4-1	TRBD1	TRBJ1-1	CASSQDRGPRSEAFF	TGCGCCAGCAGCCAGGACAGGGGACCTCGCTCCGAAGCTTTCTTT
-	TRBV2	-	TRBJ1-2	CASSEAGIGLDGYTF	TGTGCCAGCAGTGAAGCTGGTATAGGTCTGGACGGCTACACCTTC
-	TRBV4-2	-	TRBJ2-7	CASSQGGEGMQYF	TGTGCCAGCAGCCAAGGAGGCGAGGGGATGCAGTACTTC
-	TRBV4-3	TRBD1	TRBJ1-1	CASSRGQGIAFF	TGCGCCAGCAGCCGAGGACAGGGCATAGCTTTCTTT
-	TRBV7-9	-	TRBJ1-1	CASSLGLYLRNRDTEAFF	TGTGCCAGCAGCTTAGGGTTGTACCTGAGGAACCGGGACACTGAAGCTTTCTTT
-	TRBV10-3	-	TRBJ2-7	CAISGTGEQYF	TGTGCCATCAGTGGTACTGGCGAGCAGTACTTC
-	TRBV28	-	TRBJ2-7	CASSSTFYEQYF	TGTGCCAGCAGTTCGACTTTTTACGAGCAGTACTTC
-	TRBV7-2	TRBD2	TRBJ2-1	CASSYSGRAPDEQFF	TGTGCCAGCAGCTATAGCGGGAGGGCCCCCGATGAGCAGTTCTTC
-	TRBV2	TRBD2	TRBJ2-1	CASSEWNSGSYNEQFF	TGTGCCAGCAGTGAATGGAATAGCGGGTCCTACAATGAGCAGTTCTTC
once	TRBV7-9	TRBD2	TRBJ2-1	CASSPPGLARQANEQFF	TGTGCCAGCAGCCCCCCGGGACTAGCACGTCAGGCTAATGAGCAGTTCTTC